This T cell receptor (beta chain) was sequenced in a study of PD-1 blockade in classical Hodgkin lymphoma. Study results and caveats: Newly diagnosed patients reportedly trailed healthy donors in baseline TCR diversity.

TCRdb keeps only in-frame clones here, not all; method: immunoSEQ multiplex PCR. The sample lists roughly 16,000 clones; 92% were seen once. Germline V gene sequence: CDR1 SSHAT, CDR2 FNYEAQ (reference sequence). The CDR3 contains 16 residues. The V segment lost 5 bases and the J segment 6 bases; nucleotides outside the gene matches: 15. Time point denoted: newly diagnosed, previously untreated cHL patient sample. The CD4+ T cells used were purified from thawed PBMCs through magnetic negative selection. On this clone: Its antigen is not known.

The rearrangement joins TRBV7-7 to TRBJ2-7; 8 bases map to TRBD1. The clonotype was recovered from a human donor with classical Hodgkin lymphoma. The sample was CD4+ T cells from blood. This CDR3 reads CASSKGPTGGLGEQYF. The CDR3 bases are TGTGCCAGCAGCAAGGGCCCCACAGGGGGTTTAGGCGAGCAGTACTTC.